The clone carrying this T cell receptor (beta chain) was seen more than once but under ten times. The CDR3 totals 13 residues. The germline CDR1 and CDR2 sequences are MNHNY and SVGAGI (reference sequence). V gave up 0 bases and J gave up 11 bases, with 11 bases separating them. The record originates from a study of control samples from healthy donors and cancer patients. Sequencing was performed with immunoSEQ multiplex PCR; in TCRdb, only in-frame clones are kept and a portion is missing. The data show roughly 170,000 clones, 90% to 95% seen once. Sequenced input: blood. This chain links TRBV6-6 with TRBJ1-5; the D is unclear. The clonotype comes from a woman in her late teens or twenties in good health. The CDR3 spells CASSYSGPASQHF. The CDR3 region has the DNA TGTGCCAGCAGTTACTCCGGACCAGCATCCCAGCATTTT.